Below, 21 T cell receptor beta chains from the same sample are listed, as sequenced in a study of blood T cell repertoires in COVID-19. Measured with immunoSEQ multiplex PCR; TCRdb has only the in-frame clones, and not every one. The table lists about 130,000 clones, 86% of them singletons. The sample consisted of PBMCs or T cells enriched from blood (not recorded which). These receptors were collected from a woman between 45 and 60 years old who had recovered from COVID-19.

This clone occurred a few times. The rearrangement uses TRBV7-8 and TRBJ2-5; 8 bases are shared with TRBD1. Germline CDR1 SGHVS, CDR2 FQNEAQ. The CDR3 has 15 amino acids. The V and J ends lost 2 bases and 0 bases, in that order; junction bases with no gene match: 2. The CDR3 loop reads CASSLRTGYQETQYF. CDR3 DNA: TGTGCCAGCAGCTTAAGGACAGGGTACCAAGAGACCCAGTACTTC.

This chain links TRBV6-2 or TRBV6-3 with TRBJ2-3, with 8 bases matching TRBD2. Germline trimming cut 2 bases from V and 0 bases from J; bases unmatched to any gene: 1. This CDR3 is 15 amino acids long. Per germline, CDR1 MNHEY and CDR2 SVGEGT. The CDR3 reads CASSYTSGSTDTQYF. CDR3 bases: TGTGCCAGCAGTTACACTAGCGGTAGCACAGATACGCAGTATTTT.

The V gene is TRBV19, the J gene TRBJ1-2; the D gene is possibly TRBD1 (6 bases). This CDR3 contains 14 residues. CDR1 and CDR2 from the germline V gene are LNHDA and SQIVND (reference sequence). The germline V and J ends were trimmed by 7 bases and 0 bases, with 12 bases remaining between them. CDR3 coding DNA: TGTGCCAGTACCGGACAGCCCTCTAACTATGGCTACACCTTC. Its translation: CASTGQPSNYGYTF.

This clone was counted only a few times. The rearrangement uses TRBV5-5 and TRBJ2-7; 7 bases fit TRBD1. CDR1 and CDR2 (germline): SGHKS, YYEKEE (reference sequence). The CDR3 loop spans 12 amino acids. Trimming at V came to 0 bases and at J to 6 bases, leaving 0 bases not matched to a gene. Written as DNA, the CDR3 is TGTGCCAGCAGCTTGGACAGGGGCGAGCAGTACTTC. This translates into CASSLDRGEQYF.

This clone has a handful of counts. The V and J genes are TRBV6-2 or TRBV6-3 and TRBJ1-6, with D possibly being TRBD1 (5 bases). CDR3 size: 16 residues. V lost 0 bases to trimming and J lost 5 bases, with 11 bases between them. The germline CDR1 and CDR2 sequences are MNHEY and SVGEGT. CDR3 nucleotides: TGTGCCAGCAGTTACTCTACGGCAGGGAATAATTCACCCCTCCACTTT. As protein: CASSYSTAGNNSPLHF.

This sequence joins TRBV6-5 and TRBJ2-1; 12 nucleotides align to TRBD2. Losses at the gene ends were 6 bases for V and 2 bases for J; bases not matched to a gene: 2. Looked up from germline, CDR1 is MNHEY and CDR2 is SVGAGI. The CDR3 is 15 residues long. The CDR3 region has the DNA TGTGCCAGCAGCCTAGCGGGGGGGACCTACAATGAGCAGTTCTTC. Amino acids: CASSLAGGTYNEQFF.

The sample holds one count of this clone. The J gene is TRBJ2-5, the V gene TRBV7-6, with TRBD1 as a possible D gene (6 bases). The CDR3 has 16 amino acids. V lost 0 bases and J 5 bases, leaving 16 bases between the germline ends. Germline V gene sequence: CDR1 SGHVS, CDR2 FNYEAQ. CDR3 sequence (DNA): TGTGCCAGCAGCTTAGCGAGTATGGCAGGGGAGGAGACCCAGTACTTC. Amino acid sequence: CASSLASMAGEETQYF.

J is TRBJ1-1 and V is TRBV10-3; 9 bases match TRBD1. This CDR3 has 16 amino acids. V trimming: 8 bases; J trimming: 0 bases; junction bases outside the gene matches: 10. The germline gives CDR1 ENHRY, CDR2 SYGVKD. The CDR3 DNA reads as TGTGCCATCTCTTTCCGGGACAGGGAAATGAACACTGAAGCTTTCTTT. Translated, it gives CAISFRDREMNTEAFF.

The chain is built from TRBV5-1 and TRBJ2-7; possible D gene TRBD1, 6 bases. V lost 4 bases and J lost 1, with 6 bases in between. The germline CDR1 and CDR2 sequences are SGHRS and YFSETQ. The CDR3 loop spans 12 amino acids. CDR3 sequence (DNA): TGCGCCAGCAGCCAGGGGTCCTACGAGCAGTACTTC. Amino acids: CASSQGSYEQYF.

The chain has TRBV6-6 and TRBJ1-1; D unclear. V lost 2 bases and J lost 1, with 5 bases in between. Germline V gene data show CDR1 as MNHNY and CDR2 as SVGAGI (reference sequence). The CDR3 sequence is 13 residues long. The CDR3 loop is CASSYTRNTEAFF. The DNA for the CDR3 is TGTGCCAGCAGTTACACGAGGAACACTGAAGCTTTCTTT.

The chain uses TRBV11-2 and TRBJ1-1, with 9 bases matching TRBD1. The germline V gene has CDR1 SGHAT and CDR2 FQNNGV. CDR3 length: 15 residues. The junction had 9 bases not matched to a gene; V was cut back by 5 bases and J by 5 bases. CDR3 in amino acids: CASSAAGTGITEAFF. CDR3 DNA: TGTGCCAGCAGCGCTGCCGGGACAGGGATTACTGAAGCTTTCTTT.

The J gene is TRBJ1-2, the V gene TRBV4-1; TRBD1 matches 12 bases. Germline V gives CDR1 MGHRA, CDR2 YSYEKL. The CDR3 runs 14 residues. The junction had 4 bases not matched to a gene; V was cut back by 1 base and J by 10 bases. The CDR3: CASSQVGTGGDYTF. CDR3 coding DNA: TGCGCCAGCAGCCAAGTAGGGACAGGGGGCGACTACACCTTC.

This sequence joins TRBV4-1 and TRBJ1-1; a possible D gene is TRBD1 (5 bases). Germline assignment: CDR1 MGHRA and CDR2 YSYEKL. With 1 base removed from V and 1 base from J, the gap between germline ends came to 10 bases. The CDR3 loop spans 15 amino acids. CDR3 residues: CASSQGTYPNTEAFF. CDR3 nucleotide sequence: TGCGCCAGCAGCCAAGGGACATACCCGAACACTGAAGCTTTCTTT.

J is TRBJ2-7 and V is TRBV10-2, with D perhaps TRBD1 (6 bases). Germline V CDR1 and CDR2: WSHSY, SAAADI. The CDR3 runs 12 residues. V was cut by 5 bases and J by 6 bases, with 11 bases left in between. CDR3 sequence reads: CASSQTGIEQYF. CDR3 bases: TGCGCCAGCAGTCAAACAGGGATCGAGCAGTACTTC.

The J gene is TRBJ2-2, the V gene TRBV9; 8 nucleotides line up with TRBD2. The V segment lost 0 bases and the J segment 4 bases; nucleotides outside the gene matches: 11. The germline CDR1 and CDR2 sequences are SGDLS and YYNGEE. This CDR3 region has 18 residues. CDR3 in amino acids: CASSVESRLAWSTGELFF. DNA for the CDR3: TGTGCCAGCAGCGTAGAGTCTCGACTAGCGTGGTCCACCGGGGAGCTGTTTTTT.

V and J are TRBV5-1 and TRBJ1-6; 8 bases agree with TRBD1. CDR3 length: 15 amino acids. CDR1 is SGHRS and CDR2 is YFSETQ in the germline V gene. After removal of 1 base from V and 7 bases from J, the junction contained 4 bases not matched to a gene. This CDR3 is CASSLFRQGNSPLHF. The CDR3 bases are TGCGCCAGCAGCTTGTTCCGACAGGGGAATTCACCCCTCCACTTT. Drawing the rest from reference TRBV5-1 and TRBJ1-6, the complete variable domain is KAGVTQTPRYLIKTRGQQVTLSCSPISGHRSVSWYQQTPGQGLQFLFEYFSETQRNKGNFPGRFSGRQFSNSRSEMNVSTLELGDSALYLCASSLFRQGNSPLHFGNGTRLTVT.

The chain links TRBV11-2 to TRBJ2-7; a possible D gene is TRBD2 (5 bases). CDR1 is SGHAT, CDR2 FQNNGV, per germline. There are 14 residues in the CDR3. With 3 bases removed from V and 7 bases from J, the gap between germline ends came to 16 bases. CDR3 amino acids: CASSFYRGALEQYF. The CDR3, as DNA: TGTGCCAGCAGCTTTTATCGGGGTGCTCTTGAGCAGTACTTC.

This clone has only one observation. The chain joins TRBV5-4 to TRBJ2-5; TRBD2 aligns across 14 bases. The V gene's germline CDR1 is SGHNT and CDR2 YYREEE (reference sequence). This CDR3 is 15 amino acids long. V gave up 4 bases and J gave up 5 bases; unmatched junction bases: 4. CDR3 protein: CASSLTSGGAETQYF. As DNA, the CDR3 is TGTGCCAGCAGCCTGACTAGCGGGGGGGCGGAGACCCAGTACTTC.

This chain links TRBV29-1 with TRBJ2-5, with 7 bases aligning to TRBD2. Unmatched junction bases numbered 14, after V lost 8 bases and J lost 5 bases. The CDR3 has 14 amino acids. Germline loops: CDR1 SQVTM, CDR2 ANQGSEA. Written as DNA, the CDR3 is TGCAGCTTAGTAGGGGAGGGCCCAGTTGAGACCCAGTACTTC. Encoded protein: CSLVGEGPVETQYF.

The chain links TRBV15 to TRBJ1-1; the D gene is possibly TRBD1 (6 bases). V dropped 1 base and J dropped 5 bases, with 11 bases sitting between them. In germline, CDR1 is LNHNV, CDR2 YYDKDF (reference sequence). This CDR3 is built from 14 residues. In DNA form, the CDR3 reads TGTGCCACCAGCAGAGCAGGGGTTGGGACTGAAGCTTTCTTT. Its protein product is CATSRAGVGTEAFF.

This sequence joins TRBV11-3 and TRBJ2-7; 7 nucleotides agree with TRBD2. The CDR3 runs 14 residues. Germline CDR1 reads SGHNT; CDR2 reads YENEEA. The V segment lost 5 bases and the J segment 7 bases; nucleotides outside the gene matches: 11. The CDR3 loop is CASSPTGGSTEQYF. The CDR3 nucleotides read TGTGCCAGCAGCCCGACGGGGGGATCGACGGAGCAGTACTTC.